The next 27 T cell receptor beta chains were all read from a single sample in a study of beta chain features in type 1 diabetes. Study findings and constraints: Moderate but significant shortening of TCRB CDR3s was recorded in all four CD4+ subsets from Type 1 diabetes patients.

Their antigens remain unidentified. Expressed TCRB transcripts got sequenced, as all isolated RNA was reverse transcribed. The repertoire was sequenced with immunoSEQ multiplex PCR; TCRdb's copy has only in-frame clones and lacks some. The table records over 150,000 clones, 10% of them present only once. The material sequenced was central memory CD4+ T cells from blood. These receptor sequences come from a man in his thirties or forties with type 1 diabetes.

The chain recombines TRBV5-1 with TRBJ2-1; 10 positions match TRBD2. Per the germline V gene, CDR1 is SGHRS and CDR2 is YFSETQ. The J segment lost 7 bases and the V segment lost 0 bases, leaving 4 bases of the junction unmatched. The CDR3 runs to 15 residues. CDR3: CASSLELAGRNEQFF. DNA of the CDR3: TGCGCCAGCAGCTTGGAACTAGCGGGAAGGAATGAGCAGTTCTTC. The complete variable domain, with remaining parts taken from reference TRBV5-1 and TRBJ2-1, reads KAGVTQTPRYLIKTRGQQVTLSCSPISGHRSVSWYQQTPGQGLQFLFEYFSETQRNKGNFPGRFSGRQFSNSRSEMNVSTLELGDSALYLCASSLELAGRNEQFFGPGTRLTVL.

The rearrangement joins TRBV28 to TRBJ2-1; 11 bases are a match to TRBD2. V gave up 6 bases and J gave up 7 bases; unmatched junction bases: 8. CDR1 MDHEN and CDR2 SYDVKM come from the germline V gene. The CDR3 covers 15 residues. CDR3 DNA: TGTGCCAGCAGAATCGGGACTAGCGGATCTAATGAGCAGTTCTTC. Protein product: CASRIGTSGSNEQFF.

The chain recombines TRBV4-2 with TRBJ2-7; 8 bases agree with TRBD1. The length of the CDR3 is 15 residues. CDR1 is LGHNA, CDR2 YNFKEQ, per germline. J lost 1 base, V lost 3 bases, and 5 bases had no gene match. The CDR3 region is CASSQGQGASYEQYF. In DNA form, the CDR3 reads TGTGCCAGCAGCCAGGGGCAGGGGGCGTCCTACGAGCAGTACTTC.

This chain links TRBV27 with TRBJ2-3; tentatively, D is TRBD1 (7 bases). With 7 bases removed from V and 4 bases from J, the gap between germline ends came to 18 bases. CDR3 size: 15 residues. Looked up from germline, CDR1 is MNHEY and CDR2 is SMNVEV (reference sequence). DNA for the CDR3: TGTGCCAGCACCGGAGGGTTAGGGGGCGCAGATACGCAGTATTTT. Translating it yields CASTGGLGGADTQYF.

This clone was detected a few times. The chain is built from TRBV7-9 and TRBJ2-3; 14 positions match TRBD2. J lost 2 bases, V lost 8 bases, and 12 bases had no gene match. The CDR3 loop spans 18 amino acids. The V gene's germline CDR1 is SEHNR and CDR2 FQNEAQ (reference sequence). CDR3 in DNA: TGTGCCAGCTCCACGACTAGCGGGAGGGCAAAGTACACAGATACGCAGTATTTT. This encodes CASSTTSGRAKYTDTQYF.

This clone was found a few times. The V call is TRBV7-2, the J call TRBJ1-5; D is ambiguous. CDR1 is SGHTA and CDR2 is FQGNSA in the germline V gene. Trimming removed 5 bases at V and 9 bases at J, with 14 bases between. The length of the CDR3 is 13 residues. The CDR3 here is CASSKRALGPQHF. CDR3 nucleotides: TGTGCCAGCAGCAAGCGAGCTTTGGGGCCCCAGCATTTT.

The chain recombines TRBV20-1 with TRBJ2-7, with D uncertain. CDR3 length: 11 residues. The germline gives CDR1 DFQATT, CDR2 SNEGSKA (reference sequence). The V end was cut by 7 bases, the J end by 0 bases, with 7 bases between. The DNA for the CDR3 is TGCAGTGGTGTTAGCTCCTACGAGCAGTACTTC. Protein product: CSGVSSYEQYF.

The chain uses TRBV5-4 and TRBJ1-1, with D uncertain. V was clipped by 4 bases and J by 2 bases, with 15 bases between them. This CDR3 region has 15 residues. Germline loops: CDR1 SGHNT, CDR2 YYREEE (reference sequence). In nucleotides, the CDR3 is TGTGCCAGCAGCCCGGAGCTCAACCTTAACACTGAAGCTTTCTTT. Translating it yields CASSPELNLNTEAFF.

The rearrangement uses TRBV12-5 and TRBJ2-1, with D unclear. Per germline, CDR1 LGHNT and CDR2 FRNRAP. The V end was cut by 6 bases, the J end by 15 bases, with 24 bases between. The CDR3 covers 14 residues. The CDR3 protein is CASGPAASETPMFF. The CDR3 nucleotides are TGTGCTAGTGGCCCCGCGGCGTCTGAAACTCCAATGTTCTTC.

The chain couples TRBV5-4 to TRBJ1-2, with TRBD1 matching over 7 bases. Germline values: CDR1 SGHNT, CDR2 YYREEE (reference sequence). The CDR3 covers 14 residues. J gave up 0 bases and V 4 bases, and 3 bases lay outside the gene matches. CDR3 amino acids: CASSQGGANYGYTF. The CDR3 DNA is TGTGCCAGCAGCCAAGGGGGCGCTAACTATGGCTACACCTTC.

The chain joins TRBV18 to TRBJ1-2; maybe TRBD1 (5 bases). The germline V gene has CDR1 KGHSH and CDR2 LQKENI. The ends were cut back, 3 bases at V and 5 bases at J, with 10 bases in the middle. The CDR3 length is 13 residues. CDR3 bases: TGTGCCAGCTCACCCAATGACAGATATGGCTACACCTTC. Amino acids: CASSPNDRYGYTF.

This clone was seen more than once but under ten times. This chain connects TRBV2 to TRBJ2-4; TRBD1 is a possible D gene (5 bases). There are 15 residues in the CDR3. The V end was cut by 6 bases, the J end by 0 bases, with 12 bases between. Germline lookup yields CDR1 SNHLY and CDR2 FYNNEI. The chain's CDR3 is CASRDSILAKNIQYF. DNA of the CDR3: TGTGCCAGCAGAGACAGTATCTTAGCCAAAAACATTCAGTACTTC.

This clone was counted between two and nine times. This may stem from a read error, because a much larger clone lies one nucleotide away. The chain combines TRBV6-5 with TRBJ1-1, with TRBD1 as a possible D gene (6 bases). V lost 5 bases to trimming and J lost 1 base, with 8 bases between them. Germline V gives CDR1 MNHEY, CDR2 SVGAGI. The CDR3 sequence is 13 residues long. Written as DNA, the CDR3 is TGTGCCAGCAGTCAACAGGGGAACACTGAAGCTTTCTTT. Encoded protein: CASSQQGNTEAFF.

This clone was counted only a few times. V gene TRBV28 combines with J gene TRBJ2-5; D gene uncertain. Germline loops: CDR1 MDHEN, CDR2 SYDVKM. This CDR3 is built from 13 residues. Trimming pared 3 bases from V and 9 bases from J, leaving 14 bases between. The DNA for the CDR3 is TGTGCCAGCAGTTTCTTCGGCGATCAGGCCCAGTACTTC. Encoded protein: CASSFFGDQAQYF.

This clone has more than one count but fewer than ten. The chain uses TRBV28 and TRBJ1-3; D is ambiguous. CDR3 size: 12 residues. V was pared by 7 bases and J by 0 bases, with 4 bases between. Germline V CDR1 and CDR2: MDHEN, SYDVKM. CDR3 bases: TGTGCCAGCACAGACTCTGGAAACACCATATATTTT. Its translation is CASTDSGNTIYF.

There are a few counts of this clone. The chain is built from TRBV7-3 and TRBJ1-1, with a tentative D call TRBD1 (6 bases). The ends were cut back, 7 bases at V and 3 bases at J, with 15 bases in the middle. The CDR3 length is 14 residues. Germline V lookup: CDR1 SGHTA, CDR2 FQGTGA. CDR3 nucleotides: TGTGCCAGCAAACCAGGGGAGTCGGACACTGAAGCTTTCTTT. This sequence encodes CASKPGESDTEAFF.

This chain uses TRBV18 with TRBJ2-5, with D perhaps TRBD1 (5 bases). Trimming removed 3 bases from V and 1 base from J, with 6 bases in between. Germline V CDR1 and CDR2: KGHSH, LQKENI. This CDR3 has 13 residues. In DNA, the CDR3 is TGTGCCAGCTCACCGACAGTCCAAGAGACCCAGTACTTC. This encodes CASSPTVQETQYF.

This clone was detected a few times. The chain is built from TRBV5-8 and TRBJ2-7; D is unresolved. This CDR3 has 13 residues. Germline V gene sequence: CDR1 SGHTS, CDR2 YDEGEE. With 1 base removed from V and 1 base from J, the gap between germline ends came to 6 bases. The CDR3 reads CASSLTNSYEQYF. The DNA of the CDR3 is TGTGCCAGCAGCTTGACTAATTCCTACGAGCAGTACTTC.

This clone has just a few counts. The gene calls are TRBV9 and TRBJ2-1; 10 bases fit TRBD2. V was clipped by 0 bases and J by 8 bases; unmatched bases: 11. Looked up from germline, CDR1 is SGDLS and CDR2 is YYNGEE. This CDR3 region has 17 residues. The CDR3 is CASSVGLAGARRDEQFF. The CDR3, as DNA: TGTGCCAGCAGCGTAGGGCTAGCGGGAGCCCGGCGGGATGAGCAGTTCTTC.

There are a few counts of this clone. This sample also contains other DNA sequences that code for the same CDR3. This chain joins TRBV4-3 and TRBJ1-5; 9 positions agree with TRBD1. Unmatched junction bases numbered 2, after V lost 1 base and J lost 7 bases. Germline V gene lookup returns CDR1 LGHNA and CDR2 YSLEER. This CDR3 spans 14 amino acids. DNA of the CDR3: TGCGCCAGCAGCCAAGGACAGGGGGAGCAGCCCCAGCATTTT. Its translation is CASSQGQGEQPQHF.

The chain joins TRBV30 to TRBJ2-1, with 7 bases matching TRBD2. The CDR3 has 15 residues. After removal of 4 bases from V and 3 bases from J, the junction contained 9 bases not matched to a gene. CDR1 and CDR2 from the germline V gene are GTSNPN and SVGIG (reference sequence). CDR3 coding DNA: TGTGCCTGGACGGTACAGCGGGACCTCTACAATGAGCAGTTCTTC. Its protein product is CAWTVQRDLYNEQFF.

This clone was observed a handful of times. The chain is built from TRBV30 and TRBJ2-7; D is perhaps TRBD1 (5 bases). In germline, CDR1 is GTSNPN, CDR2 SVGIG (reference sequence). CDR3 size: 14 residues. The V gene lost 4 bases and the J gene lost 4 bases, with 17 bases spanning the gap. The DNA of the CDR3 is TGTGCCTGGAACAGGCCGCCGCGACGTTACGAGCAGTACTTC. Amino acids: CAWNRPPRRYEQYF.

This CDR3 reads CASSERQVSAEAFF. In DNA form, the CDR3 reads TGTGCCAGCAGTGAACGACAGGTCAGTGCCGAGGCTTTCTTT. The V gene is TRBV6-1, the J gene TRBJ1-1; possible D gene TRBD1, 6 bases. V was shortened by 2 bases and J by 11 bases, with 18 bases between the two germline ends. The germline V gene encodes CDR1 MNHNS and CDR2 SASEGT. This CDR3 is built from 14 residues.

The rearrangement uses TRBV7-2 and TRBJ2-7, with 8 bases that match TRBD2. This CDR3 has 16 residues. Germline loops: CDR1 SGHTA, CDR2 FQGNSA. J was trimmed by 2 bases and V by 2 bases; bases with no gene match: 8. In DNA form, the CDR3 reads TGTGCCAGCAGCTTACTGCCACTAGCGGAAGCCTACGAGCAGTACTTC. It yields the protein CASSLLPLAEAYEQYF.

This clone was seen more than once but under ten times. The chain couples TRBV28 to TRBJ2-7; 10 positions agree with TRBD2. V lost 3 bases and J lost 4; bases outside the gene matches: 6. This CDR3 is built from 15 residues. From germline, CDR1 is MDHEN and CDR2 SYDVKM. CDR3 in DNA: TGTGCCAGCAGTTTCGAGCGGGAGGGCCGTTACGAGCAGTACTTC. This translates into CASSFEREGRYEQYF. The full variable domain, completed using reference TRBV28 and TRBJ2-7, is DVKVTQSSRYLVKRTGEKVFLECVQDMDHENMFWYRQDPGLGLRLIYFSYDVKMKEKGDIPEGYSVSREKKERFSLILESASTNQTSMYLCASSFEREGRYEQYFGPGTRLTVT.

This clone was found a few times. V is TRBV5-4 and J is TRBJ2-4; D is unresolved. This CDR3 region has 15 residues. In germline, CDR1 is SGHNT, CDR2 YYREEE (reference sequence). V was cut by 5 bases and J by 0 bases, with 12 bases left in between. CDR3 bases: TGTGCCAGCAGTCCCCCGGGTTCAGCCAAAAACATTCAGTACTTC. This gives the protein CASSPPGSAKNIQYF.

This clone was observed a few times. The rearrangement uses TRBV18 and TRBJ1-2; the D gene is possibly TRBD1 (6 bases). V shed 1 base and J shed 5 bases, with 14 bases lying between them. The CDR3 sequence is 15 residues long. Per the germline V gene, CDR1 is KGHSH and CDR2 is LQKENI. CDR3 sequence reads: CASSPLEQGPYGYTF. The CDR3 DNA sequence: TGTGCCAGCTCACCACTCGAACAGGGCCCTTATGGCTACACCTTC.